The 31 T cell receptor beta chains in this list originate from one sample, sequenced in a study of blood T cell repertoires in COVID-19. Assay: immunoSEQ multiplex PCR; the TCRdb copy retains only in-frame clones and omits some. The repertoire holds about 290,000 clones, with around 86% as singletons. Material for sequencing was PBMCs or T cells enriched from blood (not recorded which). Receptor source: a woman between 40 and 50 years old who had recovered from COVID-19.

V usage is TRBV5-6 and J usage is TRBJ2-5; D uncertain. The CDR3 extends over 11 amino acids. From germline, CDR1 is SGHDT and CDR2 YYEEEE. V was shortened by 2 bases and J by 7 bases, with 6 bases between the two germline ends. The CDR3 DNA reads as TGTGCCAGCAGCTTTCTCGGGACCCAGTACTTC. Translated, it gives CASSFLGTQYF. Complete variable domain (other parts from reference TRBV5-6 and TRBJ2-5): DAGVTQSPTHLIKTRGQQVTLRCSPKSGHDTVSWYQQALGQGPQFIFQYYEEEERQRGNFPDRFSGHQFPNYSSELNVNALLLGDSALYLCASSFLGTQYFGPGTRLLVL.

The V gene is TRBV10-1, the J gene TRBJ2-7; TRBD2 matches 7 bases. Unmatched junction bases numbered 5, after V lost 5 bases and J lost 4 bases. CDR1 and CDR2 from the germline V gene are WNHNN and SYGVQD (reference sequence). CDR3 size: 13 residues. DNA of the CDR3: TGCGCCAGCAGTCCGGGACTACAGTACGAGCAGTACTTC. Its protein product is CASSPGLQYEQYF.

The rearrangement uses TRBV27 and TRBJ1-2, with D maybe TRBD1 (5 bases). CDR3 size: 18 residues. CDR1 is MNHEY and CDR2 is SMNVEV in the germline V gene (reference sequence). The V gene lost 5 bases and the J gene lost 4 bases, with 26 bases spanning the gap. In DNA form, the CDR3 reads TGTGCCAGCAGTCCCCAGGGCCGGCTTAACGGCTTAGCCTATGGCTACACCTTC. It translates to CASSPQGRLNGLAYGYTF.

As DNA, the CDR3 is TGCAGCGTTTTGGTAGCGGGAGGCCTCCTCCAAGAGACCCAGTACTTC. This codes for CSVLVAGGLLQETQYF. The chain recombines TRBV29-1 with TRBJ2-5; 10 bases align to TRBD2. The J segment lost 1 base and the V segment lost 5 bases, leaving 10 bases of the junction unmatched. The CDR3 is made up of 16 amino acids. Per the germline V gene, CDR1 is SQVTM and CDR2 is ANQGSEA.

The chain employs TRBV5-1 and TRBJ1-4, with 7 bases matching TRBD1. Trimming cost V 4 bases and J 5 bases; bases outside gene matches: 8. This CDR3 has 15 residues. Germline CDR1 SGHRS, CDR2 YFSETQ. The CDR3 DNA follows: TGCGCCAGCAGCCTGCTCGGGACAGAAAATGAAAAACTGTTTTTT. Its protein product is CASSLLGTENEKLFF.

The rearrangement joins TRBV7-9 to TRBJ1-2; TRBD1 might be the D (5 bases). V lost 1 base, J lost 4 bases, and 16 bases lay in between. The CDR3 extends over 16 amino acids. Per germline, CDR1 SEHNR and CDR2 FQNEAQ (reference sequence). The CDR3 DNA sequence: TGTGCCAGCAGCTTAGTGGGGGGACCGGGAGTCTATGGCTACACCTTC. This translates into CASSLVGGPGVYGYTF.

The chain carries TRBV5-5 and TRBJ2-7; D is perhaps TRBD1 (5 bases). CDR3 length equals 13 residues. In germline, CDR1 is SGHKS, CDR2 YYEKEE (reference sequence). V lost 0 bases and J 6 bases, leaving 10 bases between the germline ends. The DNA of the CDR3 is TGTGCCAGCAGCTTGGACAGGTGGGGCGAGCAGTACTTC. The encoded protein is CASSLDRWGEQYF.

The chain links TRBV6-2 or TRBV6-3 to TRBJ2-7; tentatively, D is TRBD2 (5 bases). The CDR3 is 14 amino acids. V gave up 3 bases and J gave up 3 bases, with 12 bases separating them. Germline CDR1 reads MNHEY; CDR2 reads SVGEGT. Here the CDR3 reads CASSYYMEDYEQYF. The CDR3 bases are TGTGCCAGCAGTTATTACATGGAGGACTACGAGCAGTACTTC.

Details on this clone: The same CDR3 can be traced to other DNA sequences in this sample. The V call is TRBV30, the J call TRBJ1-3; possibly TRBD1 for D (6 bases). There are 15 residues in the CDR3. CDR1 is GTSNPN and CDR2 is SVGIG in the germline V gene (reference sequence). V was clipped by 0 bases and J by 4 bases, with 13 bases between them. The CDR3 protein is CAWSVGGAAGNTIYF. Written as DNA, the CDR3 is TGTGCCTGGAGTGTTGGGGGGGCAGCCGGAAACACCATATATTTT. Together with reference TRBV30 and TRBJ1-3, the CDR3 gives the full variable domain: SQTIHQWPATLVQPVGSPLSLECTVEGTSNPNLYWYRQAAGRGLQLLFYSVGIGQISSEVPQNLSASRPQDRQFILSSKKLLLSDSGFYLCAWSVGGAAGNTIYFGEGSWLTVV.

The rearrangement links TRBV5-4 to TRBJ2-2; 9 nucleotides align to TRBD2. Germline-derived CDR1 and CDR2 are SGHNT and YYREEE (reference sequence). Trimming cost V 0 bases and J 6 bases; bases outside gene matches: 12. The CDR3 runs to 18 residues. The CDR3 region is CASSLGALAGGHSGELFF. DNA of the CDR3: TGTGCCAGCAGCTTGGGGGCTCTTGCGGGAGGGCATTCCGGGGAGCTGTTTTTT.

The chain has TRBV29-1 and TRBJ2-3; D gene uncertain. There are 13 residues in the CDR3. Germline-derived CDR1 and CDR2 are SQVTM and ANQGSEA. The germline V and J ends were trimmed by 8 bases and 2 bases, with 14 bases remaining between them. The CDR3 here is CSPILGDTDTQYF. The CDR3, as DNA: TGCAGCCCCATTTTGGGCGACACAGATACGCAGTATTTT.

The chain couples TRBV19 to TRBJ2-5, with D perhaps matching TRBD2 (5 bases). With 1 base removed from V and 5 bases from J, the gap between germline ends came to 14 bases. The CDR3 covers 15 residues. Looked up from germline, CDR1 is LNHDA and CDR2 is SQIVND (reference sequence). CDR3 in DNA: TGTGCCAGTAGTATAGTCCCCTGGCGGAGGGAGACCCAGTACTTC. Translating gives CASSIVPWRRETQYF.

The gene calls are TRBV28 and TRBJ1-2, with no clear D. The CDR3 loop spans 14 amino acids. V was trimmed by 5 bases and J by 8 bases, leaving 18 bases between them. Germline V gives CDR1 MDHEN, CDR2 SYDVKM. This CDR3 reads CASSLLPEVWGYTF. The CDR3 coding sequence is TGTGCCAGCAGTCTGCTCCCGGAGGTCTGGGGCTACACCTTC.

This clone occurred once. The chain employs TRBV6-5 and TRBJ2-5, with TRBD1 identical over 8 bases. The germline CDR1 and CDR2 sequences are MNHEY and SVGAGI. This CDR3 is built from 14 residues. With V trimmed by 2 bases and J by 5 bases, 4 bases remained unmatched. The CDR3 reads CASSYPGGGETQYF. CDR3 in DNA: TGTGCCAGCAGTTACCCAGGGGGCGGGGAGACCCAGTACTTC.

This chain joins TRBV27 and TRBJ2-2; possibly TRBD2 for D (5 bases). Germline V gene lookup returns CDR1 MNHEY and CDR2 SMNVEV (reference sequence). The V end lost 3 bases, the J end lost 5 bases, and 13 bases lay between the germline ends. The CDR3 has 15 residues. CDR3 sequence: CASSFRKRPTGELFF. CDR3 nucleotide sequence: TGTGCCAGCAGTTTCAGGAAGCGGCCAACCGGGGAGCTGTTTTTT.

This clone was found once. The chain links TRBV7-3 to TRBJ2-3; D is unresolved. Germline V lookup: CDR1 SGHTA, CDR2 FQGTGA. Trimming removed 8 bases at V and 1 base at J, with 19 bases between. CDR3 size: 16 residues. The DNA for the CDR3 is TGTGCCAGCTCCCAAAATGGTGGCGGAGGCACAGATACGCAGTATTTT. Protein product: CASSQNGGGGTDTQYF.

The CDR3 nucleotides are TGTGCCAGTACTCGACCGGGGAACACAGATACGCAGTATTTT. Protein sequence: CASTRPGNTDTQYF. J is TRBJ2-3 and V is TRBV19; a weak D match, TRBD2 (5 bases). This CDR3 is 14 amino acids long. The germline V and J ends were trimmed by 7 bases and 2 bases, with 13 bases remaining between them. Germline V gene lookup returns CDR1 LNHDA and CDR2 SQIVND (reference sequence).

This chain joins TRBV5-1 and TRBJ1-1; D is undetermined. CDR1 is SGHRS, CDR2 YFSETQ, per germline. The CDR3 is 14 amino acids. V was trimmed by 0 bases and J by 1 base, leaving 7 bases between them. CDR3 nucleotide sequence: TGCGCCAGCAGCTTGGCCTATCGGAACACTGAAGCTTTCTTT. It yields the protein CASSLAYRNTEAFF.

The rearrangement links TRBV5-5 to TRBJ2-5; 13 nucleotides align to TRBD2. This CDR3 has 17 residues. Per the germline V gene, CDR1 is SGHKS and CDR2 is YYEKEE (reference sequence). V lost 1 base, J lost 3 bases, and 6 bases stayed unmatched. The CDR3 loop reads CASSLHTTSGGEETQYF. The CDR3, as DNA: TGTGCCAGCAGCTTGCACACTACTAGCGGGGGGGAAGAGACCCAGTACTTC. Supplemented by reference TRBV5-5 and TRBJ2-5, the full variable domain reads DAGVTQSPTHLIKTRGQQVTLRCSPISGHKSVSWYQQVLGQGPQFIFQYYEKEERGRGNFPDRFSARQFPNYSSELNVNALLLGDSALYLCASSLHTTSGGEETQYFGPGTRLLVL.

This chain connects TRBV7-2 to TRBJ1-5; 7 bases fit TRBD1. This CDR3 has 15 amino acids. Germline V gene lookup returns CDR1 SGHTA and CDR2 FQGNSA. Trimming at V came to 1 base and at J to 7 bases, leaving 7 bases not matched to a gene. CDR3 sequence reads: CASSLGQGQYQPQHF. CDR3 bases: TGTGCCAGCAGCTTAGGGCAGGGACAGTACCAGCCCCAGCATTTT.

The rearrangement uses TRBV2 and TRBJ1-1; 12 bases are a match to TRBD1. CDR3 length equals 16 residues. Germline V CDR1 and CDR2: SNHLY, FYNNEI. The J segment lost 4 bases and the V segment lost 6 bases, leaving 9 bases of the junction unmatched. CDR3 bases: TGTGCCAGCAGGGGGACAGGGGGCTATGATAGCACTGAAGCTTTCTTT. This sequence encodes CASRGTGGYDSTEAFF.

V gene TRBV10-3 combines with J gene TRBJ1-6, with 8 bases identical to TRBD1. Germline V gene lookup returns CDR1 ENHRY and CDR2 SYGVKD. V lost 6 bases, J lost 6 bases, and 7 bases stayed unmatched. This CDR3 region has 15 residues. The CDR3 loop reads CAISHDDRGNSPLHF. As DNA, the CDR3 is TGTGCCATCAGCCACGACGACAGGGGTAATTCACCCCTCCACTTT.

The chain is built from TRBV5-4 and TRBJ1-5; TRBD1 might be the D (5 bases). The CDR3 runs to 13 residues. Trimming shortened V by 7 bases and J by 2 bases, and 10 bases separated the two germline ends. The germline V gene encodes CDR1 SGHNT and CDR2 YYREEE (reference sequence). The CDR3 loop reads CASGTGGNQPQHF. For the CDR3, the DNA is TGTGCCAGCGGAACAGGTGGCAATCAGCCCCAGCATTTT.

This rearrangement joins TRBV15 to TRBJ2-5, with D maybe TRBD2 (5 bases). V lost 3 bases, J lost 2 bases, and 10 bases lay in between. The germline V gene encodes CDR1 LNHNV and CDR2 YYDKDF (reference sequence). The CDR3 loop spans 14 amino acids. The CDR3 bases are TGTGCCACCAGCAGCCGTGGGAGACAAGAGACCCAGTACTTC. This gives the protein CATSSRGRQETQYF.

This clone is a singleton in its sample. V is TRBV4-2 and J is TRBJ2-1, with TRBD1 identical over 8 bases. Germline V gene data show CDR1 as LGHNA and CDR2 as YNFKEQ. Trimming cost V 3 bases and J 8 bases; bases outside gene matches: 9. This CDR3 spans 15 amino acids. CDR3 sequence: CASSHQAGGAYEQFF. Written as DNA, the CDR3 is TGTGCCAGCAGCCATCAGGCAGGGGGCGCGTATGAGCAGTTCTTC.

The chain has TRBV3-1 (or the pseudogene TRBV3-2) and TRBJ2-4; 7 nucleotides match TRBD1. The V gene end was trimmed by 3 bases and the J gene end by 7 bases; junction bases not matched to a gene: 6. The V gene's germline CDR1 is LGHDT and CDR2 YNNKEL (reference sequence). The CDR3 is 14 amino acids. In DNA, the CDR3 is TGTGCCAGCAGCCATAACGACAGGGTGAACATTCAGTACTTC. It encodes CASSHNDRVNIQYF.

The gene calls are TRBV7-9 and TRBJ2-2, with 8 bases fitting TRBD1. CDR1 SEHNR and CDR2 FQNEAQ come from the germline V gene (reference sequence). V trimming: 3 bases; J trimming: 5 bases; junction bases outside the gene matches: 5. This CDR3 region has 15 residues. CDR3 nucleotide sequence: TGTGCCAGCAGCTTGACAGGGGCCGGGACCGGGGAGCTGTTTTTT. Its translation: CASSLTGAGTGELFF.

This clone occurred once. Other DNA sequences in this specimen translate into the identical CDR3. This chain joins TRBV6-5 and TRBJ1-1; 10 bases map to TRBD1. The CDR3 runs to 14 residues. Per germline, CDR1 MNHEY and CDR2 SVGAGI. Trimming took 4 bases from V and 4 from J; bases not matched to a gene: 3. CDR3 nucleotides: TGTGCCAGCAGTTCTGGACAGGGGGGCACTGAAGCTTTCTTT. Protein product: CASSSGQGGTEAFF.

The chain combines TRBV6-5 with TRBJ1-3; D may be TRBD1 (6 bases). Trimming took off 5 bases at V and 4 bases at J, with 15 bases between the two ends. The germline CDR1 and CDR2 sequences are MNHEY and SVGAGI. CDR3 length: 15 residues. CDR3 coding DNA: TGTGCCAGCAGTCCCGTTGCGGGGGCAGGAAACACCATATATTTT. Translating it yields CASSPVAGAGNTIYF.

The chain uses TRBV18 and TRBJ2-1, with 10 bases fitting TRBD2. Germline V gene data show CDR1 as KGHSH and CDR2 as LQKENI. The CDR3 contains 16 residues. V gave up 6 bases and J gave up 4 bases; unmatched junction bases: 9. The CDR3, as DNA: TGTGCCAGCTCTTCAGCGGGGACTAGCGCGTACAATGAGCAGTTCTTC. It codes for CASSSAGTSAYNEQFF.

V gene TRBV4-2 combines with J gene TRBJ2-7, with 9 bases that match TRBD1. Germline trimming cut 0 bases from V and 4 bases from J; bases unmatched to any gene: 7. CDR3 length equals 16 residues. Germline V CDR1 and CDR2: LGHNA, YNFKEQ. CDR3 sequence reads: CASSQDPQGALYEQYF. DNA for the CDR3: TGTGCCAGCAGCCAAGATCCACAGGGGGCTTTGTACGAGCAGTACTTC.